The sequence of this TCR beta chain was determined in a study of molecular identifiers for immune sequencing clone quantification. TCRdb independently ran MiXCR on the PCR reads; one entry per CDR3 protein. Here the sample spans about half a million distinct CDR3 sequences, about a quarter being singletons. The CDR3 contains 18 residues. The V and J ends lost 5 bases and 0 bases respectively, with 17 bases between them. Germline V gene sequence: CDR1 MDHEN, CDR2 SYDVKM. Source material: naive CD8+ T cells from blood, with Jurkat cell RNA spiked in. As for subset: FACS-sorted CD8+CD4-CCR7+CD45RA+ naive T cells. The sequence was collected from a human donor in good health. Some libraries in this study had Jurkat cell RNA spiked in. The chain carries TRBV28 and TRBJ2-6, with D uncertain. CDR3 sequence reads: CASSTPEALNSGANVLTF. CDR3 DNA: TGTGCCAGCAGTACCCCTGAAGCGCTCAACTCTGGGGCCAACGTCCTGACTTTC. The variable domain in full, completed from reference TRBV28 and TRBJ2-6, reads DVKVTQSSRYLVKRTGEKVFLECVQDMDHENMFWYRQDPGLGLRLIYFSYDVKMKEKGDIPEGYSVSREKKERFSLILESASTNQTSMYLCASSTPEALNSGANVLTFGAGSRLTVL.